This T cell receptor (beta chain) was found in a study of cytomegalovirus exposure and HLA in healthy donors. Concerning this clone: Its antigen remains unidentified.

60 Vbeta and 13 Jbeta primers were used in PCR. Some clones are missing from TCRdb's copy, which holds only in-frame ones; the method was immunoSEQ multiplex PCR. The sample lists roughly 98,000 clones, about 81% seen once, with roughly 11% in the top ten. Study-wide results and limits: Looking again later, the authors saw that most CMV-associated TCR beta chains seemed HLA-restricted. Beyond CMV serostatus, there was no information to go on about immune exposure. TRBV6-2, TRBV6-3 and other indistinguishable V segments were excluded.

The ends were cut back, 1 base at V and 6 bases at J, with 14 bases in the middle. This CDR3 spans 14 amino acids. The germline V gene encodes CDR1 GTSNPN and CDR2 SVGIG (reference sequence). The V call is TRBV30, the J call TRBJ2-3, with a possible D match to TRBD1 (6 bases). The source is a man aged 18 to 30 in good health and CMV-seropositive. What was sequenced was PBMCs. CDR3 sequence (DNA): TGTGCCTGGAGTGCAGGGGCCGGTCGGGATACGCAGTATTTT. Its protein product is CAWSAGAGRDTQYF.